A selection of T cell receptor beta chains follows, all from one sample in a study of CD8+CD57+ T cells in acquired aplastic anemia. MiXCR, applied by TCRdb to the reads, yields one record per CDR3 protein. The sample shows about 58,000 distinct CDR3 sequences, approximately 50% of them seen only once. The sample was sorted CD4+, CD8+, or CD8+CD57+ T cells (not recorded which) from PBMCs. These TCRs come from a human donor with aplastic anemia. The CDR3 runs from the conserved cysteine through the conserved F or W. Fields, in order: clone size, D gene, J gene, V gene, CDR3 protein, CDR3 DNA. The D gene is left open where the match is weak. The size field is filled for only some rows; it gives once, few, many or a size class.

clone_size: many; d_call: TRBD1; j_call: TRBJ1-5; v_call: TRBV20-1; cdr3_aa: CSASALDREVQPQHF; cdr3_nt: TGCAGTGCTAGTGCTCTGGACAGGGAGGTTCAGCCCCAGCATTTT
clone_size: NA; d_call: NA; j_call: TRBJ1-2; v_call: TRBV10-1; cdr3_aa: CAGRRGFGYTF; cdr3_nt: TGCGCCGGTCGCCGGGGTTTTGGCTACACCTTC
clone_size: few; d_call: TRBD1; j_call: TRBJ1-2; v_call: TRBV24-1; cdr3_aa: CATSGWTGGLDGYTF; cdr3_nt: TGTGCCACCAGTGGATGGACAGGGGGACTAGACGGCTACACCTTC
clone_size: NA; d_call: NA; j_call: TRBJ1-5; v_call: TRBV5-1; cdr3_aa: CASSQGPSNQPQHF; cdr3_nt: TGCGCCAGCAGCCAGGGACCGAGCAATCAGCCCCAGCATTTT
clone_size: many; d_call: NA; j_call: TRBJ2-5; v_call: TRBV12-3/TRBV12-4; cdr3_aa: CASSLRGAGETQYF; cdr3_nt: TGTGCCAGCAGTCTTCGGGGGGCTGGAGAGACCCAGTACTTC
clone_size: NA; d_call: NA; j_call: TRBJ1-6; v_call: TRBV6-5; cdr3_aa: CASSCIGSPLHF; cdr3_nt: TGTGCCAGCAGTTGCATTGGTTCACCCCTCCACTTT
clone_size: many; d_call: TRBD2; j_call: TRBJ2-1; v_call: TRBV7-3; cdr3_aa: CASSLGGGGAYNEQFF; cdr3_nt: TGTGCCAGCAGCCTAGGGGGCGGGGGGGCGTACAATGAGCAGTTCTTC
clone_size: once; d_call: TRBD1; j_call: TRBJ1-2; v_call: TRBV7-6; cdr3_aa: CASSLESGTGSYYGYTF; cdr3_nt: TGTGCCAGCAGCTTGGAATCCGGGACAGGCAGTTACTATGGCTACACCTTC
clone_size: NA; d_call: NA; j_call: TRBJ1-1; v_call: TRBV7-2; cdr3_aa: CASSLALGNTEAFF; cdr3_nt: TGTGCCAGCAGCTTAGCTCTGGGGAACACTGAAGCTTTCTTT
clone_size: NA; d_call: NA; j_call: TRBJ1-1; v_call: TRBV5-1; cdr3_aa: CAASGESGTEASF; cdr3_nt: TGCGCCGCCAGCGGGGAAAGTGGCACTGAAGCTTCCTTT
clone_size: NA; d_call: NA; j_call: TRBJ1-1; v_call: TRBV7-9; cdr3_aa: CASAIGVGEAFF; cdr3_nt: TGTGCCAGCGCTATTGGGGTTGGTGAAGCTTTCTTT
clone_size: many; d_call: TRBD2; j_call: TRBJ2-5; v_call: TRBV2; cdr3_aa: CASSGGGGGQETQYF; cdr3_nt: TGTGCCAGCAGTGGTGGCGGGGGGGGCCAAGAGACCCAGTACTTC
clone_size: many; d_call: TRBD1; j_call: TRBJ1-5; v_call: TRBV4-3; cdr3_aa: CASSHWTGNQPQHF; cdr3_nt: TGCGCCAGCAGCCATTGGACAGGTAATCAGCCCCAGCATTTT
clone_size: NA; d_call: NA; j_call: TRBJ1-2; v_call: TRBV25-1; cdr3_aa: CASSGPTAGSNYGYTF; cdr3_nt: TGTGCCAGCAGTGGCCCAACGGCAGGGTCTAACTATGGCTACACCTTC
clone_size: NA; d_call: NA; j_call: TRBJ1-1; v_call: TRBV20-1; cdr3_aa: CSAGRRNTEAFF; cdr3_nt: TGCAGTGCAGGAAGGAGGAACACTGAAGCTTTCTTT
clone_size: once; d_call: TRBD2; j_call: TRBJ2-2; v_call: TRBV7-2; cdr3_aa: CASSLGNGGAGELFF; cdr3_nt: TGTGCCAGCAGCCTAGGGAACGGGGGGGCCGGGGAGCTGTTTTTT
clone_size: large; d_call: NA; j_call: TRBJ2-7; v_call: TRBV6-1; cdr3_aa: CASSNGAEQYF; cdr3_nt: TGTGCCAGCAGTAACGGGGCCGAGCAGTACTTC
clone_size: NA; d_call: NA; j_call: TRBJ1-2; v_call: TRBV29-1; cdr3_aa: CSVGGGGGYGYTF; cdr3_nt: TGCAGCGTGGGGGGCGGTGGCGGCTATGGCTACACCTTC
clone_size: NA; d_call: NA; j_call: TRBJ1-3; v_call: TRBV7-9; cdr3_aa: CASSLVGSPGNTIYF; cdr3_nt: TGTGCCAGCAGCTTAGTCGGCTCTCCTGGAAACACCATATATTTT
clone_size: NA; d_call: TRBD1; j_call: TRBJ1-5; v_call: TRBV24-1; cdr3_aa: CATRDRVGQPQHF; cdr3_nt: TGTGCCACCCGGGACAGGGTTGGTCAGCCCCAGCATTTT
clone_size: medium-sized; d_call: NA; j_call: TRBJ1-1; v_call: TRBV2; cdr3_aa: CASSGVGLDTEAFF; cdr3_nt: TGTGCCAGCAGTGGGGTCGGATTAGACACTGAAGCTTTCTTT
clone_size: many; d_call: NA; j_call: TRBJ2-3; v_call: TRBV19; cdr3_aa: CASSTGGRSTDTQYF; cdr3_nt: TGTGCCAGTTCTACAGGCGGACGTAGCACAGATACGCAGTATTTT
clone_size: many; d_call: NA; j_call: TRBJ2-7; v_call: TRBV4-3; cdr3_aa: CASSQEWRGGYEQYF; cdr3_nt: TGCGCCAGCAGCCAAGAATGGAGGGGAGGCTACGAGCAGTACTTC
clone_size: NA; d_call: NA; j_call: TRBJ1-3; v_call: TRBV7-9; cdr3_aa: CASSSQGSNTIYF; cdr3_nt: TGTGCCAGCAGCTCACAGGGAAGCAACACCATATATTTT
clone_size: many; d_call: NA; j_call: TRBJ1-1; v_call: TRBV27; cdr3_aa: CASCDRENTEAFF; cdr3_nt: TGTGCCAGCTGCGACCGTGAGAACACTGAAGCTTTCTTT
clone_size: medium-sized; d_call: NA; j_call: TRBJ2-1; v_call: TRBV19; cdr3_aa: CASSMSLAEDEQFF; cdr3_nt: TGTGCCAGTAGTATGAGCCTAGCCGAGGATGAGCAGTTCTTC
clone_size: NA; d_call: NA; j_call: TRBJ2-3; v_call: TRBV25-1; cdr3_aa: CASTGPRVSDTQYF; cdr3_nt: TGTGCCAGCACCGGACCGAGGGTTTCCGATACGCAGTATTTT
clone_size: many; d_call: NA; j_call: TRBJ2-7; v_call: TRBV4-3; cdr3_aa: CASSQALLGLDSYEQYF; cdr3_nt: TGCGCCAGCAGCCAAGCCTTGTTAGGATTAGACTCCTACGAGCAGTACTTC
clone_size: many; d_call: NA; j_call: TRBJ1-5; v_call: TRBV11-2; cdr3_aa: CASSFGRNGPQHF; cdr3_nt: TGTGCCAGCAGCTTCGGACGGAATGGGCCCCAGCATTTT
clone_size: NA; d_call: TRBD1; j_call: TRBJ2-7; v_call: TRBV29-1; cdr3_aa: CSGLTGVSNEQYF; cdr3_nt: TGCAGCGGCCTGACAGGGGTCAGCAACGAGCAGTACTTC
clone_size: medium-sized; d_call: NA; j_call: TRBJ2-1; v_call: TRBV2; cdr3_aa: CASSETTSREQFF; cdr3_nt: TGTGCCAGCAGTGAAACAACTAGCCGTGAGCAGTTCTTC
clone_size: many; d_call: NA; j_call: TRBJ1-2; v_call: TRBV7-9; cdr3_aa: CASSPPTEARGYTF; cdr3_nt: TGTGCCAGCAGCCCCCCCACGGAGGCGAGGGGCTACACCTTC
clone_size: many; d_call: NA; j_call: TRBJ2-1; v_call: TRBV7-6; cdr3_aa: CASSPGSDYNEQFF; cdr3_nt: TGTGCCAGCAGCCCGGGCTCGGACTACAATGAGCAGTTCTTC
clone_size: NA; d_call: NA; j_call: TRBJ1-1; v_call: TRBV6-1; cdr3_aa: CASSPDHTEAFF; cdr3_nt: TGTGCCAGCAGTCCAGACCACACTGAAGCTTTCTTT
clone_size: NA; d_call: NA; j_call: TRBJ1-1; v_call: TRBV7-9; cdr3_aa: CASSFKGSTEAFF; cdr3_nt: TGTGCCAGCAGCTTTAAAGGGTCCACTGAAGCTTTCTTT
clone_size: once; d_call: NA; j_call: TRBJ2-5; v_call: TRBV11-2; cdr3_aa: CASSLEGRLALQEIQYF; cdr3_nt: TGTGCCAGCAGCTTAGAGGGTCGACTTGCCCTCCAAGAGATCCAGTACTTC
clone_size: NA; d_call: NA; j_call: TRBJ1-2; v_call: TRBV2; cdr3_aa: CASSVGRAEYYGYTF; cdr3_nt: TGTGCCAGCAGTGTGGGTCGGGCGGAGTACTATGGCTACACCTTC
clone_size: NA; d_call: NA; j_call: TRBJ1-1; v_call: TRBV19; cdr3_aa: CASSMEALGTEAFF; cdr3_nt: TGTGCCAGTAGTATGGAGGCCTTGGGCACTGAAGCTTTCTTT
clone_size: NA; d_call: NA; j_call: TRBJ2-7; v_call: TRBV20-1; cdr3_aa: CSAPRGVEQYF; cdr3_nt: TGCAGTGCCCCCCGGGGCGTCGAGCAGTACTTC
clone_size: many; d_call: NA; j_call: TRBJ1-2; v_call: TRBV5-6; cdr3_aa: CASSSNNKFTNYGYTF; cdr3_nt: TGTGCCAGCAGCTCTAATAACAAGTTTACAAACTATGGCTACACCTTC
clone_size: once; d_call: NA; j_call: TRBJ2-7; v_call: TRBV27; cdr3_aa: CASSSIDRNYEQYF; cdr3_nt: TGTGCCAGCAGTTCCATCGACAGAAACTACGAGCAGTACTTC
clone_size: NA; d_call: TRBD2; j_call: TRBJ2-5; v_call: TRBV9; cdr3_aa: CASSPSGRIETQYF; cdr3_nt: TGTGCCAGCAGCCCTAGCGGGAGGATAGAGACCCAGTACTTC
clone_size: NA; d_call: NA; j_call: TRBJ1-1; v_call: TRBV25-1; cdr3_aa: CASSGRQHEAFF; cdr3_nt: TGTGCCAGCAGTGGCAGGCAGCATGAAGCTTTCTTT
clone_size: NA; d_call: TRBD1; j_call: TRBJ1-2; v_call: TRBV2; cdr3_aa: CARPIGTVLPNYGYTF; cdr3_nt: TGTGCCAGGCCGATCGGGACAGTACTACCAAACTATGGCTACACCTTC
clone_size: few; d_call: NA; j_call: TRBJ1-2; v_call: TRBV7-2; cdr3_aa: CASSPSGGTYNGYTF; cdr3_nt: TGTGCCAGCAGCCCGTCGGGGGGGACGTACAATGGCTACACCTTC
clone_size: NA; d_call: TRBD1; j_call: TRBJ2-7; v_call: TRBV15; cdr3_aa: CATSRVWTGTSYEQYF; cdr3_nt: TGTGCCACCAGCAGAGTTTGGACAGGGACAAGCTACGAGCAGTACTTC